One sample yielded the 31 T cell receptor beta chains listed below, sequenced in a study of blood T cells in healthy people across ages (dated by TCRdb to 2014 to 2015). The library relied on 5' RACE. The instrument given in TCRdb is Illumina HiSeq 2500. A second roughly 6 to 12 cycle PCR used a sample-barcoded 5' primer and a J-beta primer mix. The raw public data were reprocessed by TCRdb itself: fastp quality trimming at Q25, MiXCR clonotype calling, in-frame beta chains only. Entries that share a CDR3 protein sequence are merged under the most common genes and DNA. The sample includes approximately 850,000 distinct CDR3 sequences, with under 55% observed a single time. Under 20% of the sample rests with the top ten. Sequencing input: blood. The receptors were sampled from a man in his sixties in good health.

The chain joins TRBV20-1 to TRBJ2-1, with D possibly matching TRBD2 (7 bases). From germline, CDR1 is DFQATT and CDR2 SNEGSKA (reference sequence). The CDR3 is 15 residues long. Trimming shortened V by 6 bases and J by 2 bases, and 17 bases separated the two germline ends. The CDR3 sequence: CSASSAGAAYNEQFF. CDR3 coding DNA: TGCAGTGCCTCCTCGGCGGGGGCAGCCTACAATGAGCAGTTCTTC.

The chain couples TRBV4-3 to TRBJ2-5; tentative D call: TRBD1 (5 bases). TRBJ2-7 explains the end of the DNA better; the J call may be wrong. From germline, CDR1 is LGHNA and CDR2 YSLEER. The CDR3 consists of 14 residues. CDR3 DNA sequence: TGCGCCAGCAGCCAAGTAGGGGAAGGGTACGAGCAGTACTTC. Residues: CASSQVGEGYEQYF.

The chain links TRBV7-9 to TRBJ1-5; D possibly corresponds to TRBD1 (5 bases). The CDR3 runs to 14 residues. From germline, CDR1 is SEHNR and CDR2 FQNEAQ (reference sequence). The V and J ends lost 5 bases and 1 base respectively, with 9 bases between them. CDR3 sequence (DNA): TGTGCCAGCAGCGTGGGGGAAAGCAATCAGCCCCAGCATTTT. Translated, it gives CASSVGESNQPQHF.

DNA for the CDR3: TGTGCCAGCAGCATAAGGACCAGGGAAAATGTGCAGTACTTC. It encodes CASSIRTRENVQYF. The chain carries TRBV7-9 and TRBJ2-4; a weak D match, TRBD1 (5 bases). Looked up from germline, CDR1 is SEHNR and CDR2 is FQNEAQ (reference sequence). This CDR3 comprises 14 residues. Trimming stripped 5 bases from V and 13 bases from J, with 21 bases between.

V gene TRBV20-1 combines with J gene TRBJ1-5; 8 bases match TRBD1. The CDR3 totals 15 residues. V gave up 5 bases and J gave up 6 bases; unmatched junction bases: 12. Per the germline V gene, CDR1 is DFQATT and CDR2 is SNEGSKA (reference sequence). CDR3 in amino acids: CSAAQTGTGSQPQHF. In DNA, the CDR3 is TGCAGTGCTGCACAAACCGGGACAGGTAGTCAGCCCCAGCATTTT.

CDR3 coding DNA: TGCGCCAGCAGCCAAGATGAGGGCAATCAGCCCCAGCATTTT. It encodes CASSQDEGNQPQHF. The chain carries TRBV4-1 and TRBJ1-5; D unclear. V lost 0 bases and J lost 2, with 5 bases in between. There are 14 residues in the CDR3. The germline gives CDR1 MGHRA, CDR2 YSYEKL.

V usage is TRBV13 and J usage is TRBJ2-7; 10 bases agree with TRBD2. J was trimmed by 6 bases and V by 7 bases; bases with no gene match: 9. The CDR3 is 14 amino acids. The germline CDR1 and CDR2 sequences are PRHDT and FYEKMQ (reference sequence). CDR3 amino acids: CASTTKRGGVEQYF. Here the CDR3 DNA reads TGTGCCAGCACCACCAAGCGGGGGGGCGTCGAGCAGTACTTC.

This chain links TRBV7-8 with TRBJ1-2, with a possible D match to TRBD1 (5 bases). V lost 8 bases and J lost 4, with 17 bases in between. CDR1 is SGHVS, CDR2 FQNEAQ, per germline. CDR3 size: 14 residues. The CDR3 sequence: CASARTTLPYGYTF. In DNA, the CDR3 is TGTGCCAGCGCCCGGACAACCCTTCCCTATGGCTACACCTTC.

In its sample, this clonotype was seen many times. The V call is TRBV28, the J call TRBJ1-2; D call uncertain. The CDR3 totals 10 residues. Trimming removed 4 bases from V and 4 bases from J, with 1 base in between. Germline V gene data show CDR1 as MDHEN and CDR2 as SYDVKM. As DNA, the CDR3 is TGTGCCAGCAGTTCCTATGGCTACACCTTC. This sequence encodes CASSSYGYTF.

Here the CDR3 DNA reads TGCGCCAGCAGCTTGGGTCTAAGACAGAGCCAAGAGACCCAGTACTTC. This gives the protein CASSLGLRQSQETQYF. This chain joins TRBV5-1 and TRBJ2-5; D is perhaps TRBD1 (5 bases). V dropped 0 bases and J dropped 1 base, with 13 bases sitting between them. Per germline, CDR1 SGHRS and CDR2 YFSETQ. The CDR3 is 16 amino acids.

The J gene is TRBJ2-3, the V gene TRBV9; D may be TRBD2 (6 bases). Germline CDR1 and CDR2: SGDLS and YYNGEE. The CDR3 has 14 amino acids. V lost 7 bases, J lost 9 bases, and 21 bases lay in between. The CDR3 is CASCDAGLISTQYF. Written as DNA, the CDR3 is TGTGCCAGCTGCGACGCCGGACTAATTTCAACGCAGTATTTT.

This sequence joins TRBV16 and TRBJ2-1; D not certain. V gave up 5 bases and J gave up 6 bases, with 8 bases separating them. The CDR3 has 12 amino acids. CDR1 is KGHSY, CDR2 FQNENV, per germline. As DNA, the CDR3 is TGTGCCAGCAGCGGTATTTCCAATGAGCAGTTCTTC. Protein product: CASSGISNEQFF.

The CDR3 loop is CASNLGGPYGYTF. The CDR3 DNA reads TGTGCCAGCAATCTGGGGGGGCCCTATGGCTACACCTTC. V gene TRBV7-9 combines with J gene TRBJ1-2; possible D gene TRBD1, 6 bases. Germline loops: CDR1 SEHNR, CDR2 FQNEAQ (reference sequence). The CDR3 spans 13 residues. Trimming took off 7 bases at V and 4 bases at J, with 13 bases between the two ends. The full variable domain, with the rest looked up from reference TRBV7-9 and TRBJ1-2, is DTGVSQNPRHKITKRGQNVTFRCDPISEHNRLYWYRQTLGQGPEFLTYFQNEAQLEKSRLLSDRFSAERPKGSFSTLEIQRTEQGDSAMYLCASNLGGPYGYTFGSGTRLTVV.

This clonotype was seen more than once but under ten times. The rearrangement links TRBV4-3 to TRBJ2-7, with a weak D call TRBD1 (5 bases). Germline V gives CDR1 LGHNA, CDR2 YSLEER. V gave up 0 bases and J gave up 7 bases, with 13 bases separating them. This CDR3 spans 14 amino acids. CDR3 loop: CASSQDVAGREQYF. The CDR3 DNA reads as TGCGCCAGCAGCCAAGATGTGGCAGGGCGAGAGCAGTACTTC.

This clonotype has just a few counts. The CDR3 sequence: CASSYLGQQETQYF. In DNA, the CDR3 is TGTGCCAGCAGTTACCTTGGACAGCAAGAGACCCAGTACTTC. V gene TRBV6-5 combines with J gene TRBJ2-5; D is possibly TRBD1 (6 bases). The CDR3 runs 14 residues. Germline CDR1 is MNHEY and CDR2 is SVGAGI. V was shortened by 2 bases and J by 2 bases, with 9 bases between the two germline ends.

The CDR3 reads CASMYGQDNSPLHF. Written as DNA, the CDR3 is TGTGCCAGCATGTATGGACAGGATAATTCACCCCTCCACTTT. The V gene is TRBV6-1, the J gene TRBJ1-6; 7 nucleotides align to TRBD1. This CDR3 contains 14 residues. Per germline, CDR1 MNHNS and CDR2 SASEGT. Trimming at V came to 7 bases and at J to 5 bases, leaving 5 bases not matched to a gene.

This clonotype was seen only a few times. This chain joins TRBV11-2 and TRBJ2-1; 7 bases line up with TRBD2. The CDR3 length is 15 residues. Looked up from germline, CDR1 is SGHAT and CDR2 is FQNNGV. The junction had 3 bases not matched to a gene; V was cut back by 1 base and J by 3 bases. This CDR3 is CASSLAGGVYNEQFF. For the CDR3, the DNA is TGTGCCAGCAGCTTAGCGGGGGGTGTCTACAATGAGCAGTTCTTC. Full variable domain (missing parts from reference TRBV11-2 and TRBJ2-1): EAGVAQSPRYKIIEKRQSVAFWCNPISGHATLYWYQQILGQGPKLLIQFQNNGVVDDSQLPKDRFSAERLKGVDSTLKIQPAKLEDSAVYLCASSLAGGVYNEQFFGPGTRLTVL.

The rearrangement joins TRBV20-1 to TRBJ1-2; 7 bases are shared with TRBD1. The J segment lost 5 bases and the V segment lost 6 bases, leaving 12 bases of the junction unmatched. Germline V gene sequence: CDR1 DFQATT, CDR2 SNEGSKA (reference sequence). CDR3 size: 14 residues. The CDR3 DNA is TGCAGTGCCCACGGGGACAGCACCGAATATGGCTACACCTTC. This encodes CSAHGDSTEYGYTF.

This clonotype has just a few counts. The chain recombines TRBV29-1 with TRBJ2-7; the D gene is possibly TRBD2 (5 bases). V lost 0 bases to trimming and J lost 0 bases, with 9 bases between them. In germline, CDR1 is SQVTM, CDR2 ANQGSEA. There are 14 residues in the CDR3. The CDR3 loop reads CSVEDRESSYEQYF. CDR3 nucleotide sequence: TGCAGCGTTGAAGATCGGGAAAGCTCCTACGAGCAGTACTTC.

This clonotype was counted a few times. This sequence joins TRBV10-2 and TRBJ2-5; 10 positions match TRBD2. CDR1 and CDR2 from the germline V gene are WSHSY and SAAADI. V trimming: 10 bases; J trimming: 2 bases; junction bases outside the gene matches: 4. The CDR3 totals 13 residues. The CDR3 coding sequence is TGCGCCACCAAACTAGCGGGACAAGAGACCCAGTACTTC. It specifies CATKLAGQETQYF.

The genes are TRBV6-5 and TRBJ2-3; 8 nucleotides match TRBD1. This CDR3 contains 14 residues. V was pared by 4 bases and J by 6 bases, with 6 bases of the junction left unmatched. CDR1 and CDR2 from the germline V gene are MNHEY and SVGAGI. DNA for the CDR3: TGTGCCAGCAGTTCGGACAGGGTGTATGATACGCAGTATTTT. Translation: CASSSDRVYDTQYF.

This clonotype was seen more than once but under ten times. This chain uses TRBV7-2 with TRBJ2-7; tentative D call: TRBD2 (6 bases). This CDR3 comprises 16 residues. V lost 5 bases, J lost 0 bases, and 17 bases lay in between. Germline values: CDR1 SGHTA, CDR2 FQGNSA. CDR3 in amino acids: CASSLRGAGSSYEQYF. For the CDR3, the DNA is TGTGCCAGCAGCCTTCGAGGGGCGGGGAGCTCCTACGAGCAGTACTTC.

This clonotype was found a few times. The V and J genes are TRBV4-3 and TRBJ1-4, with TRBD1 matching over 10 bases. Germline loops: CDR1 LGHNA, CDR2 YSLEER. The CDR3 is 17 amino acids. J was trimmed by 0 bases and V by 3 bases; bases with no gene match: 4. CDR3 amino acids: CASSQGTGDATNEKLFF. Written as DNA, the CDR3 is TGCGCCAGCAGCCAGGGGACAGGGGATGCAACTAATGAAAAACTGTTTTTT.

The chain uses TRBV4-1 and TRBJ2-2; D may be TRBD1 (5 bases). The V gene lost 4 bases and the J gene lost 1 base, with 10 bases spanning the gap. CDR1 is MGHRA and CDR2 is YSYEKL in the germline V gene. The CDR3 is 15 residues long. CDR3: CASSRLTGNTGELFF. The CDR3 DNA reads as TGCGCCAGCAGCCGTCTTACAGGGAACACCGGGGAGCTGTTTTTT.

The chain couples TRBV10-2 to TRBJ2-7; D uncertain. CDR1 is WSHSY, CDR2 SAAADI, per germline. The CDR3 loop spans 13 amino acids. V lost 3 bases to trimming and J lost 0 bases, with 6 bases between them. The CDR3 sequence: CASSDQDSYEQYF. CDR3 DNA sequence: TGCGCCAGCAGTGACCAGGACTCCTACGAGCAGTACTTC.

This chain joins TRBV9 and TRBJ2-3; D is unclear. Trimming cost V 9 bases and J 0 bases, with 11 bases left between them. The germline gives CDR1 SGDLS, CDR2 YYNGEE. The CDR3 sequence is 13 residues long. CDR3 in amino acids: CATGRSSTDTQYF. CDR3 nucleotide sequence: TGTGCCACCGGACGGTCTAGCACAGATACGCAGTATTTT.

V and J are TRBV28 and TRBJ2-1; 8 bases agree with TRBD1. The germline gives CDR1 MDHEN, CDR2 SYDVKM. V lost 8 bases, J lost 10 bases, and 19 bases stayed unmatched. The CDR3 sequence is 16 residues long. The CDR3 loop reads CASGHMDREIFDEQFF. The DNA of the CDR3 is TGTGCCAGCGGCCATATGGACAGGGAAATCTTCGACGAGCAGTTCTTC. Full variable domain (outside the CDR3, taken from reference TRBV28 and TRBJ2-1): DVKVTQSSRYLVKRTGEKVFLECVQDMDHENMFWYRQDPGLGLRLIYFSYDVKMKEKGDIPEGYSVSREKKERFSLILESASTNQTSMYLCASGHMDREIFDEQFFGPGTRLTVL.

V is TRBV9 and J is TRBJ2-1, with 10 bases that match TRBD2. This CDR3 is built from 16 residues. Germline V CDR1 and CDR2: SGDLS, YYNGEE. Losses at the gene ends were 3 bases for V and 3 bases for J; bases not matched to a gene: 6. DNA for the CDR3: TGTGCCAGCAGCGAAGGGACTAGCGCCATCTACAATGAGCAGTTCTTC. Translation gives CASSEGTSAIYNEQFF.

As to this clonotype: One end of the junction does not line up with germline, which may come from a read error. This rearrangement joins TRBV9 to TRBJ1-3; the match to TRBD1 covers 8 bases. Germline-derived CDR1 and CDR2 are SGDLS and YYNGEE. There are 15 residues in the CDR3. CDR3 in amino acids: CASSSDRVSGNAIYF. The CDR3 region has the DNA TGTGCCAGCAGCTCGGACAGGGTCTCTGGAAACGCCATATATTTT.

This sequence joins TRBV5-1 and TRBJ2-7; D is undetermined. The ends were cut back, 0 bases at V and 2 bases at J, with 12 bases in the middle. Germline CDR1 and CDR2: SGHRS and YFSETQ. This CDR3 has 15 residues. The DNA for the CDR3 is TGCGCCAGCAGCTTGGCCCAGACAACTACCTACGAGCAGTACTTC. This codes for CASSLAQTTTYEQYF.

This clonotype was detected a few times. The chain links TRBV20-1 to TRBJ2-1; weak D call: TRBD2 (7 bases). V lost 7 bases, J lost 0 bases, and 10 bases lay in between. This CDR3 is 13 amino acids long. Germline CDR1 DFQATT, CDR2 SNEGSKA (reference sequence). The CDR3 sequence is CSERGGSYNEQFF. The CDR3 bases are TGCAGTGAGAGGGGGGGCTCCTACAATGAGCAGTTCTTC.